Below are 30 T cell receptor beta chains sequenced from a single sample in a study of siplizumab effects on memory and regulatory T cells. TCRdb's table, derived via immunoSEQ multiplex PCR, lists solely in-frame clones and lacks some. The table shows approximately 58,000 clones, with about 92% occurring only once. The source material was CD8+ T cells sorted from blood. All receptors derive from a human donor in good health.

The chain has TRBV5-6 and TRBJ2-7; D not certain. V was clipped by 3 bases and J by 0 bases, with 4 bases between them. The CDR3 sequence is 12 residues long. Per the germline V gene, CDR1 is SGHDT and CDR2 is YYEEEE. CDR3 nucleotides: TGTGCCAGCAGCTCAAGCTCCTACGAGCAGTACTTC. Its translation is CASSSSSYEQYF.

The genes are TRBV13 and TRBJ2-7; 8 bases are shared with TRBD2. The germline V gene encodes CDR1 PRHDT and CDR2 FYEKMQ (reference sequence). Trimming took 5 bases from V and 5 from J; bases not matched to a gene: 8. There are 14 residues in the CDR3. CDR3 nucleotide sequence: TGTGCCAGCAGCCTATCGGGAGGGCCCGACGAGCAGTACTTC. Protein: CASSLSGGPDEQYF.

The chain carries TRBV6-5 and TRBJ1-2, with D possibly being TRBD1 (5 bases). The V gene lost 0 bases and the J gene lost 6 bases, with 14 bases spanning the gap. The CDR3 totals 15 residues. The germline V gene encodes CDR1 MNHEY and CDR2 SVGAGI. CDR3 region: CASSYSVWGSDGYTF. The CDR3, as DNA: TGTGCCAGCAGTTACTCGGTCTGGGGGTCTGATGGCTACACCTTC.

The J gene is TRBJ2-7, the V gene TRBV28; 7 bases map to TRBD1. Unmatched junction bases numbered 16, after V lost 6 bases and J lost 2 bases. CDR1 and CDR2 (germline): MDHEN, SYDVKM. This CDR3 spans 17 amino acids. The DNA of the CDR3 is TGTGCCAGCAGCCCAACCGACACCCCCACAGGGGCCTACGAGCAGTACTTC. This encodes CASSPTDTPTGAYEQYF.

The V call is TRBV20-1, the J call TRBJ1-1; D unclear. Germline CDR1 and CDR2: DFQATT and SNEGSKA (reference sequence). This CDR3 region has 11 residues. The ends were cut back, 4 bases at V and 4 bases at J, with 7 bases in the middle. In nucleotides, the CDR3 is TGCAGTGCTAAGTGGGGCACTGAAGCTTTCTTT. Translated, it gives CSAKWGTEAFF.

The rearrangement links TRBV27 to TRBJ2-3, with D unclear. The CDR3 is 14 amino acids. Trimming removed 3 bases from V and 1 base from J, with 8 bases in between. Germline CDR1 MNHEY, CDR2 SMNVEV (reference sequence). The CDR3 coding sequence is TGTGCCAGCAGTTTTCTAGTAGGCACAGATACGCAGTATTTT. Its translation is CASSFLVGTDTQYF.

This chain links TRBV27 with TRBJ2-1; no clear D. CDR1 and CDR2 from the germline V gene are MNHEY and SMNVEV (reference sequence). The CDR3 is 12 amino acids. Trimming shortened V by 10 bases and J by 1 base, and 8 bases separated the two germline ends. The CDR3 sequence is CATRVSYNEQFF. For the CDR3, the DNA is TGTGCCACTCGGGTTTCCTACAATGAGCAGTTCTTC.

The chain is built from TRBV6-1 and TRBJ2-5; D is perhaps TRBD2 (5 bases). The germline V and J ends were trimmed by 6 bases and 7 bases, with 12 bases remaining between them. Germline V CDR1 and CDR2: MNHNS, SASEGT. The CDR3 has 12 residues. The CDR3 DNA is TGTGCCAGCAGGACCCGGGATTGGACCCAGTACTTC. Residues: CASRTRDWTQYF.

In DNA form, the CDR3 reads TGTGCCAGCAGTGACAACAATCAGCCCCAGCATTTT. This translates into CASSDNNQPQHF. The chain has TRBV2 and TRBJ1-5; D gene uncertain. V was shortened by 3 bases and J by 3 bases, with 3 bases between the two germline ends. Germline assignment: CDR1 SNHLY and CDR2 FYNNEI. The CDR3 is made up of 12 amino acids.

The rearrangement joins TRBV5-1 to TRBJ1-2; TRBD1 matches 7 bases. The CDR3 consists of 15 residues. The trim removed 4 bases at V and 4 bases at J, leaving 10 bases unmatched. The germline gives CDR1 SGHRS, CDR2 YFSETQ. Here the CDR3 DNA reads TGCGCCAGCAGCAAGACAGGGTTTACTAGCTATGGCTACACCTTC. Its translation: CASSKTGFTSYGYTF.

The CDR3 sequence: CASSPGLAGGNEQFF. In DNA form, the CDR3 reads TGCGCCAGCAGCCCGGGACTAGCGGGAGGGAATGAGCAGTTCTTC. V usage is TRBV4-3 and J usage is TRBJ2-1; 16 bases are shared with TRBD2. The CDR3 covers 15 residues. The germline V gene has CDR1 LGHNA and CDR2 YSLEER. V gave up 4 bases and J gave up 7 bases; unmatched junction bases: 1.

This clone was counted once. V gene TRBV11-3 combines with J gene TRBJ2-1; maybe TRBD2 (6 bases). This CDR3 has 14 amino acids. Per germline, CDR1 SGHNT and CDR2 YENEEA. V lost 3 bases and J lost 2, with 8 bases in between. CDR3 in amino acids: CASSLTSAYNEQFF. As DNA, the CDR3 is TGTGCCAGCAGCTTGACTAGTGCCTACAATGAGCAGTTCTTC.

The chain combines TRBV7-3 with TRBJ2-2; TRBD2 is a possible D gene (5 bases). The germline gives CDR1 SGHTA, CDR2 FQGTGA. The CDR3 sequence is 13 residues long. V was trimmed by 10 bases and J by 1 base, leaving 10 bases between them. DNA for the CDR3: TGTGCCACCGGACTGGAGAACACCGGGGAGCTGTTTTTT. It translates to CATGLENTGELFF.

CDR3 sequence (DNA): TGTGCCAGCAGTTTATCGAGTATACGGGCAGGAACCTACGAGCAGTACTTC. Amino acids: CASSLSSIRAGTYEQYF. The chain couples TRBV27 to TRBJ2-7; D not certain. V was trimmed by 0 bases and J by 2 bases, leaving 17 bases between them. The germline CDR1 and CDR2 sequences are MNHEY and SMNVEV (reference sequence). This CDR3 is built from 17 residues.

This clone has a single count. This rearrangement joins TRBV7-2 to TRBJ2-2, with 7 nucleotides matching TRBD1. The CDR3 contains 15 residues. The J segment lost 2 bases and the V segment lost 1 base, leaving 1 base of the junction unmatched. Germline loops: CDR1 SGHTA, CDR2 FQGNSA. CDR3 loop: CASSLGQGNTGELFF. Written as DNA, the CDR3 is TGTGCCAGCAGCTTAGGACAGGGAAACACCGGGGAGCTGTTTTTT.

This clone has just one count. V is TRBV5-1 and J is TRBJ1-2, with TRBD1 identical over 8 bases. The CDR3 length is 16 residues. The germline V gene encodes CDR1 SGHRS and CDR2 YFSETQ. Unmatched junction bases numbered 8, after V lost 4 bases and J lost 0 bases. Here the CDR3 reads CASSVLGTGANYGYTF. The DNA for the CDR3 is TGCGCCAGCAGCGTGCTTGGGACAGGAGCTAACTATGGCTACACCTTC.

V usage is TRBV11-2 and J usage is TRBJ2-7; no reliable D call. Trimming removed 4 bases at V and 1 base at J, with 11 bases between. Germline CDR1 reads SGHAT; CDR2 reads FQNNGV. The CDR3 is 14 residues long. CDR3 sequence (DNA): TGTGCCAGCAGCTCATATCTCAAGTCCTACGAGCAGTACTTC. Its protein product is CASSSYLKSYEQYF.

The chain couples TRBV7-6 to TRBJ2-1; TRBD2 is a possible D gene (6 bases). The CDR3 runs to 16 residues. The germline gives CDR1 SGHVS, CDR2 FNYEAQ. V dropped 1 base and J dropped 11 bases, with 21 bases sitting between them. Written as DNA, the CDR3 is TGTGCCAGCAGCTTAGGTATAGCGGAAAATAATGAGCAGCAGTTCTTC. This encodes CASSLGIAENNEQQFF.

V usage is TRBV4-1 and J usage is TRBJ2-6; D could derive from TRBD1 or TRBD2 (5 bases each). CDR3 size: 17 residues. Germline CDR1 reads MGHRA; CDR2 reads YSYEKL. Trimming removed 1 base at V and 1 base at J, with 11 bases between. The CDR3 DNA follows: TGCGCCAGCAGCCAAGGCGGGCAGGGATCTGGGGCCAACGTCCTGACTTTC. Its protein product is CASSQGGQGSGANVLTF.

The chain joins TRBV28 to TRBJ2-7, with TRBD2 identical over 10 bases. Trimming took 2 bases from V and 5 from J; bases not matched to a gene: 3. Germline-derived CDR1 and CDR2 are MDHEN and SYDVKM. There are 14 residues in the CDR3. The CDR3 DNA reads TGTGCCAGCAGTTTACTAGCGGGAGCGAACGAGCAGTACTTC. This codes for CASSLLAGANEQYF.

This clone was found a few times. V and J are TRBV27 and TRBJ2-7; D call uncertain. The CDR3 sequence is 13 residues long. V was clipped by 8 bases and J by 2 bases, with 13 bases between them. Germline CDR1 MNHEY, CDR2 SMNVEV (reference sequence). The DNA of the CDR3 is TGTGCCAGCGCTGAGACGGCGGCCTACGAGCAGTACTTC. Encoded protein: CASAETAAYEQYF.

The chain recombines TRBV5-4 with TRBJ2-7; weak D call: TRBD2 (5 bases). V lost 2 bases and J 6 bases, leaving 15 bases between the germline ends. Per the germline V gene, CDR1 is SGHNT and CDR2 is YYREEE (reference sequence). The CDR3 is 14 residues long. The CDR3 region has the DNA TGTGCCAGCAGCTTTTCTGTGGGAGCAGTCGAGCAGTACTTC. It yields the protein CASSFSVGAVEQYF.

The chain uses TRBV7-9 and TRBJ2-1; D remains unclear. CDR3 length: 12 residues. Deletions cut 4 bases from V and 9 bases from J, with 10 bases between. CDR1 is SEHNR, CDR2 FQNEAQ, per germline (reference sequence). The CDR3 sequence: CASSSHTPEQFF. In DNA, the CDR3 is TGTGCCAGCAGCTCACATACTCCTGAGCAGTTCTTC.

The rearrangement uses TRBV27 and TRBJ2-7; tentative D call: TRBD2 (6 bases). The ends were cut back, 5 bases at V and 6 bases at J, with 26 bases in the middle. CDR3 length: 17 residues. Germline loops: CDR1 MNHEY, CDR2 SMNVEV (reference sequence). CDR3 sequence reads: CASSPHLTKKRGGEQYF. CDR3 nucleotides: TGTGCCAGCAGTCCACACCTAACCAAGAAGAGGGGAGGCGAGCAGTACTTC.

The chain carries TRBV30 and TRBJ1-2; no clear D gene. V dropped 2 bases and J dropped 8 bases, with 24 bases sitting between them. Germline V gene lookup returns CDR1 GTSNPN and CDR2 SVGIG (reference sequence). The CDR3 is 16 amino acids. CDR3 sequence: CAWSRPLTSPREGYTF. DNA for the CDR3: TGTGCCTGGAGTCGACCTTTGACGAGCCCCCGAGAAGGCTACACCTTC.

This clone was seen once. V usage is TRBV9 and J usage is TRBJ1-5; no clear D. Trimming pared 3 bases from V and 0 bases from J, leaving 7 bases between. The CDR3 is 14 amino acids. Germline V lookup: CDR1 SGDLS, CDR2 YYNGEE. CDR3 sequence: CASSGGDSNQPQHF. Here the CDR3 DNA reads TGTGCCAGCAGCGGAGGTGATAGCAATCAGCCCCAGCATTTT. Full variable domain (rest looked up from reference TRBV9 and TRBJ1-5): DSGVTQTPKHLITATGQRVTLRCSPRSGDLSVYWYQQSLDQGLQFLIQYYNGEERAKGNILERFSAQQFPDLHSELNLSSLELGDSALYFCASSGGDSNQPQHFGDGTRLSIL.

This rearrangement joins TRBV7-6 to TRBJ2-7; TRBD1 might be the D (5 bases). The germline CDR1 and CDR2 sequences are SGHVS and FNYEAQ. V was shortened by 5 bases and J by 1 base, with 12 bases between the two germline ends. The CDR3 has 14 residues. The CDR3 nucleotides are TGTGCCAGCAGCCCGACAGCGCCGTCCTACGAGCAGTACTTC. This codes for CASSPTAPSYEQYF.

The rearrangement links TRBV5-1 to TRBJ2-1; the D is unclear. The V gene lost 6 bases and the J gene lost 5 bases, with 21 bases spanning the gap. The CDR3 covers 16 residues. CDR1 and CDR2 from the germline V gene are SGHRS and YFSETQ. The CDR3 region has the DNA TGCGCCAGCACCTTTGATCCTCGAGGACGCAACAATGAGCAGTTCTTC. This codes for CASTFDPRGRNNEQFF.

The V call is TRBV2, the J call TRBJ2-1; D call uncertain. This CDR3 has 13 residues. Germline V lookup: CDR1 SNHLY, CDR2 FYNNEI. The ends were cut back, 3 bases at V and 6 bases at J, with 9 bases in the middle. In DNA form, the CDR3 reads TGTGCCAGCAGTGACCTTGGACGCAATGAGCAGTTCTTC. Translated: CASSDLGRNEQFF.

This chain links TRBV7-9 with TRBJ2-6; D uncertain. V lost 5 bases and J 0 bases, leaving 8 bases between the germline ends. The CDR3 covers 15 residues. Germline V gene lookup returns CDR1 SEHNR and CDR2 FQNEAQ (reference sequence). As DNA, the CDR3 is TGTGCCAGCAGCGGCTTGGACTCTGGGGCCAACGTCCTGACTTTC. Translated: CASSGLDSGANVLTF.